This T cell receptor beta chain was found in a study of T cells in women clearing cervical HPV infection. Study-level background: Only a few women had HLA typing results available.

All donors had a single incident cervical HPV16 infection, not prevalent. Method: immunoSEQ multiplex PCR; TCRdb's copy keeps in-frame clones and lacks some. This sample's table reports about 24,000 clones. This CDR3 contains 15 residues. Trimming took 3 bases from V and 5 from J; bases not matched to a gene: 8. Germline CDR1 is GTSNPN and CDR2 is SVGIG (reference sequence). The study's findings and limits: TRBV6-7 abundance was lower in cases than controls (around 0.1% versus 0.15%).

Of note for this clone: The antigen remains undetermined. The read gets to within 3 residues of the CDR3 end, and the germline J gene fills in the rest.

The chain links TRBV30 to TRBJ2-1; 9 bases align to TRBD2. Sequencing was carried out using blood buffy coat. The source of this sequence is a woman aged 18-70 years with a cervical HPV16 infection that either progressed to CIN3+ or cleared (not recorded which). The DNA read from the CDR3 is TGTGCCTGGAGATTTAGCGGGAGAGCCGACAATGAG. Amino acid sequence: CAWRFSGRADNE. The complete CDR3 reads CAWRFSGRADNEQFF.